The 9 T cell receptor beta chains given below trace back to one sample, sequenced in a study of blood T cell repertoires in COVID-19. Sequencing was performed with immunoSEQ multiplex PCR; in TCRdb, only in-frame clones are kept and a portion is missing. The sample lists 32,000 or so clones; about nine tenths were seen once. Sequencing was performed on peripheral blood. Source of these receptors: a man aged 50-60 years with active or convalescent COVID-19.

V and J are TRBV29-1 and TRBJ1-2; 8 bases are shared with TRBD1. Germline V gene data show CDR1 as SQVTM and CDR2 as ANQGSEA. The V gene end was trimmed by 4 bases and the J gene end by 5 bases; junction bases not matched to a gene: 9. The CDR3 extends over 14 amino acids. In DNA, the CDR3 is TGCAGCGTTGGGAGCACAGGGGGAAAATATGGCTACACCTTC. This gives the protein CSVGSTGGKYGYTF.

The rearrangement uses TRBV28 and TRBJ2-5, with D maybe TRBD1 (6 bases). Germline CDR1 is MDHEN and CDR2 is SYDVKM. Trimming stripped 3 bases from V and 4 bases from J, with 12 bases between. The CDR3 is 14 residues long. This CDR3 is CASSLAGQLETQYF. The CDR3 nucleotides are TGTGCCAGCAGTTTGGCCGGACAGCTAGAGACCCAGTACTTC.

The CDR3 DNA reads TGTGCCAGCAGTTCTTGGACAGGGTTCGACTATGGCTACACCTTC. Its translation: CASSSWTGFDYGYTF. The genes are TRBV28 and TRBJ1-2; 8 bases agree with TRBD1. The CDR3 totals 15 residues. The germline V gene has CDR1 MDHEN and CDR2 SYDVKM. With 4 bases clipped from V and 3 bases from J, the junction kept 7 bases outside the gene matches.

The chain uses TRBV11-2 and TRBJ1-2; perhaps TRBD1 as D (5 bases). Germline V gene lookup returns CDR1 SGHAT and CDR2 FQNNGV. The CDR3 covers 13 residues. V lost 4 bases, J lost 13 bases, and 19 bases lay in between. The CDR3 nucleotides read TGTGCCAGCAGCTCCATCGAGGGGAGGGACGCCACCTTC. It yields the protein CASSSIEGRDATF.

The count of this clone is one. The V call is TRBV5-4, the J call TRBJ2-3; 9 positions agree with TRBD1. The CDR3 totals 16 residues. V was clipped by 6 bases and J by 5 bases; unmatched bases: 13. Germline CDR1 reads SGHNT; CDR2 reads YYREEE (reference sequence). CDR3 nucleotides: TGTGCCAGCAACCCGAAGATCGGACAGGGGAGAGATACGCAGTATTTT. Encoded protein: CASNPKIGQGRDTQYF.

The sample holds a few counts of this clone. The rearrangement joins TRBV5-1 to TRBJ2-2, with 8 bases identical to TRBD2. In germline, CDR1 is SGHRS, CDR2 YFSETQ. The CDR3 is made up of 15 amino acids. Trimming took 2 bases from V and 5 from J; bases not matched to a gene: 5. As DNA, the CDR3 is TGCGCCAGCAGCTTCAGCGGGAGTACGACCGGGGAGCTGTTTTTT. Its translation is CASSFSGSTTGELFF.

This chain links TRBV5-1 with TRBJ2-1; 15 bases align to TRBD2. CDR1 and CDR2 (germline): SGHRS, YFSETQ. This CDR3 spans 17 amino acids. V gave up 5 bases and J gave up 9 bases; unmatched junction bases: 12. The DNA for the CDR3 is TGCGCCAGCAGTAGTCAAGCGGGACTAGCGGGAGGCACTGAGCAGTTCTTC. Translated, it gives CASSSQAGLAGGTEQFF.

This rearrangement joins TRBV7-8 to TRBJ2-1; D is undetermined. The CDR3 extends over 15 amino acids. Looked up from germline, CDR1 is SGHVS and CDR2 is FQNEAQ. Trimming took 5 bases from V and 8 from J, leaving 19 bases between them. CDR3: CASSLLVPVTYEQFF. In nucleotides, the CDR3 is TGTGCCAGCAGCCTGCTAGTTCCAGTTACCTATGAGCAGTTCTTC.

This clone came up once. V usage is TRBV7-9 and J usage is TRBJ2-7, with TRBD1 identical over 8 bases. The CDR3 is made up of 13 amino acids. Germline trimming cut 4 bases from V and 5 bases from J; bases unmatched to any gene: 4. Germline V gene data show CDR1 as SEHNR and CDR2 as FQNEAQ (reference sequence). CDR3 sequence reads: CASSWTGFDEQYF. For the CDR3, the DNA is TGTGCCAGCAGCTGGACAGGGTTCGACGAGCAGTACTTC.